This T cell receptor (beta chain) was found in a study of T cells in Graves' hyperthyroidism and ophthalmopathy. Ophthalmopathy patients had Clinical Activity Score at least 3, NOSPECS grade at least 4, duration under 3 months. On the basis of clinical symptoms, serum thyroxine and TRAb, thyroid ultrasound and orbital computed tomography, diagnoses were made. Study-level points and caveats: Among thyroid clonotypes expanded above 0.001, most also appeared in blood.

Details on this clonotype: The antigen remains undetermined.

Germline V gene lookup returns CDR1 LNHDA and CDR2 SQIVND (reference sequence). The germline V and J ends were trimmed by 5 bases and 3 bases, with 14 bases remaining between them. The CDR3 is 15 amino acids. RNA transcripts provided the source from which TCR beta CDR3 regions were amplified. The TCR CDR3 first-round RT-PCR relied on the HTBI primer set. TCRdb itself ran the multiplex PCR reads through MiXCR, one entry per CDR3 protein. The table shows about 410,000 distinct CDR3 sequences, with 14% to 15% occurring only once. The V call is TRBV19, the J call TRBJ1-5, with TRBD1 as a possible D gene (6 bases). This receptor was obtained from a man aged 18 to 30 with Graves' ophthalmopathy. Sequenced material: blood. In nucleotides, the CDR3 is TGTGCCAGTAGTTTAAGACAGGCGCCCAATCAGCCCCAGCATTTT. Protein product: CASSLRQAPNQPQHF.